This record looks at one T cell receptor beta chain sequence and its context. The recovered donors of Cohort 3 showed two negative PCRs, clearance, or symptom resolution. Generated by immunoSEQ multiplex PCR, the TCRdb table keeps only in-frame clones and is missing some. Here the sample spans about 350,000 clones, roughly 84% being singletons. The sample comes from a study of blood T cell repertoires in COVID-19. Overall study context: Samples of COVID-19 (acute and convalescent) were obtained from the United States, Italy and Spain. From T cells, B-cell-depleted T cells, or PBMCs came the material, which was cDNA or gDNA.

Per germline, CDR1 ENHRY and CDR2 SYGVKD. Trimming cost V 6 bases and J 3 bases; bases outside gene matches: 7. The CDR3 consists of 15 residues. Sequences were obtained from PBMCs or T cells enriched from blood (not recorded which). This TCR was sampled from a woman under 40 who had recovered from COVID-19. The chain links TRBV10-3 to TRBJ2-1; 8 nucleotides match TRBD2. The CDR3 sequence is CAIRPSGGVYNEQFF. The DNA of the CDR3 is TGTGCCATCAGACCCTCGGGGGGGGTCTACAATGAGCAGTTCTTC.